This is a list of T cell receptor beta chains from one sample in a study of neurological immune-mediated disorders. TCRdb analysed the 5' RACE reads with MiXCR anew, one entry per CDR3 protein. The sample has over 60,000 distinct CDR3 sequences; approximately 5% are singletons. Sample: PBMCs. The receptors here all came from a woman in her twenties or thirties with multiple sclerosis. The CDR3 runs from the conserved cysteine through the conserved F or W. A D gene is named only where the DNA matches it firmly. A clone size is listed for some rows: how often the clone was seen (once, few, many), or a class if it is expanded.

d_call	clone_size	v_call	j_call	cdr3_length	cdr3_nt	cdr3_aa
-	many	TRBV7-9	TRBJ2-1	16	TGTGCCAGCAGCTTAAGGGGCAGGGCCCCCTACAATGAGCAGTTCTTC	CASSLRGRAPYNEQFF
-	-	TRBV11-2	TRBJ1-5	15	TGTGCCAGCAGCTTAGAAGGACTGAGCAATCAGCACCAGCATTTT	CASSLEGLSNQHQHF
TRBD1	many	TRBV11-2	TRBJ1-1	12	TGTGCCAGTACAGGGGTTAACACTGAAGCTTTCTTT	CASTGVNTEAFF
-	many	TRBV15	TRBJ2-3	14	TGTGCCACCAGCGGAGTTGGAAGCACAGATACGCAGTATTTT	CATSGVGSTDTQYF
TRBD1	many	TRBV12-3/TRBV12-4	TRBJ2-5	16	TGTGCCAGCACCCCCACGGGGACAGGGGGCGGGGAGACCCAGTACTTC	CASTPTGTGGGETQYF
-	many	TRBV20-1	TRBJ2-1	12	TGCAGTGCTAGATTGAAGGGGGATGAGCAGTTCTTC	CSARLKGDEQFF
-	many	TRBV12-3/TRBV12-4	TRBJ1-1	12	TGTGCCAGCAGTGTGGGGTCGTATGAAGCTTTCTTT	CASSVGSYEAFF
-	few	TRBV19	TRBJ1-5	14	TGTGCCAGTAGTATTTCAGGTGGCCCGGCGACCCAGCATTTT	CASSISGGPATQHF
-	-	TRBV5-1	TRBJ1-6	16	TGCGCCAGCAGCTTGGCAGCAGGGGTGGGTAATTCAACCCTCAACTTT	CASSLAAGVGNSTLNF
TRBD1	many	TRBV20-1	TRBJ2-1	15	TGCAGTGCTAGAGGCGGGACAGGCCAAAACAATGAGCAGTTCTTC	CSARGGTGQNNEQFF
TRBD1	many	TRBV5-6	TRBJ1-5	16	TGTGCCAGCAGCTTGTTAACAGGGGGCCCCAATCAGCCCCAGCATTTT	CASSLLTGGPNQPQHF
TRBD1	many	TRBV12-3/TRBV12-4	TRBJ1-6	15	TGTGCCAGCAGTTTATCCGTACAGGGGAAATCACCCCTCCACTTT	CASSLSVQGKSPLHF
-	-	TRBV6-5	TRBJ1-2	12	TGTGCCAGCAGTTATCAAGGGGCGGGCTACACCTTC	CASSYQGAGYTF
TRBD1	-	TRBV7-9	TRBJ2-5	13	TGTGCCAGCAGCAGACAGGGTACGGAGACCCAGTACTTC	CASSRQGTETQYF
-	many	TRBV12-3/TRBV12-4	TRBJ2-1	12	TGTGCCAGCAGTTTGGGGAGGAATGAGCAGTTCTTC	CASSLGRNEQFF
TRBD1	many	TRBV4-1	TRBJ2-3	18	TGCGCCAGCAGCCAAGAGGGCCGGGACAGGGGTTTCACAGATACGCAGTATTTT	CASSQEGRDRGFTDTQYF
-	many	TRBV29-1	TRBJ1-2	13	TGCAGCGTCGCCGGACAGACGGACTATGGCTACACCTTC	CSVAGQTDYGYTF
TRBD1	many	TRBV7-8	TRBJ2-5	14	TGTGCCAGCAGCCTACAGGGGGCGGGGGAGACCCAGTACTTC	CASSLQGAGETQYF
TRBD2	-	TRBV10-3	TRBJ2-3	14	TGTGCCATCAGTGGCGGGGGGGCGACAGATACGCAGTATTTT	CAISGGGATDTQYF
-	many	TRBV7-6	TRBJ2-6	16	TGTGCCAGCAGCTTAAGCCCTCACTCTGGGGCCAACGTCCTGACTTTC	CASSLSPHSGANVLTF
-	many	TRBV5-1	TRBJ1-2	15	TGCGCCAGCAGTGAGAGGGGTCGGGAATCCTATGGCTACACCTTC	CASSERGRESYGYTF
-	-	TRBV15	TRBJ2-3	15	TGTGCCACCAGCAGAGGAGGGGAGCGCACAGATACGCAGTATTTT	CATSRGGERTDTQYF
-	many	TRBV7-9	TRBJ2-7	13	TGTGCCAGCAATTTTGGGGCAAACTACGAGCAGTACTTC	CASNFGANYEQYF
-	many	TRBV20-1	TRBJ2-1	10	TGCAGTGCTAGGAATAATGAGCAGTTCTTC	CSARNNEQFF
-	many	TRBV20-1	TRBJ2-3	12	TGCAGTGCTAGACAAACCACAGATACGCAGTATTTT	CSARQTTDTQYF
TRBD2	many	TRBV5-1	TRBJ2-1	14	TGCGCCAGCAGACCTCCCGGGGGGGGAATCGGGCAGTTCTTC	CASRPPGGGIGQFF
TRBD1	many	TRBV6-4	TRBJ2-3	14	TGTGCCAGCAGTGCCGGGACAGGGGCAGATACGCAGTATTTT	CASSAGTGADTQYF
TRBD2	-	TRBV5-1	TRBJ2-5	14	TGCGCCAGCAGCTTGGGACGGGAGGACGGGACCCAGTACTTC	CASSLGREDGTQYF
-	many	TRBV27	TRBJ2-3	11	TGTGCCAGCCGCTACACAGATACGCAGTATTTT	CASRYTDTQYF
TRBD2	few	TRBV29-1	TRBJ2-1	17	TGCAGCGTGCTCGGGACTAGCGGGAGGGCTCTATACAATGAGCAGTTCTTC	CSVLGTSGRALYNEQFF
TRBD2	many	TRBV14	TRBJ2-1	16	TGTGCCAGCAGCCCGTACCTAGCGGGGGAAACGAATGAGCAGTTCTTC	CASSPYLAGETNEQFF
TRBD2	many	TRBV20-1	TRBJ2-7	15	TGCAGTGCTACCCAGGGGACTAGCGGAGGATACGAGCAGTACTTC	CSATQGTSGGYEQYF
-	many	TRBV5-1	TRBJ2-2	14	TGCGCCAGCAGCTTGCGGAAGGGAACCGGGGAGCTGTTTTTT	CASSLRKGTGELFF
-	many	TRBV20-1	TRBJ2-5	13	TGCAGTGCTAGAGAAGGAGTGGGGGAGACCCAGTACTTC	CSAREGVGETQYF
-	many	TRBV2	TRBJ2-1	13	TGTGCCAGCAGTGTGGGGGGCGGGAATGAGCAGTTCTTC	CASSVGGGNEQFF
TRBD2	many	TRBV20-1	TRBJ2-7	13	TGCAGTGCTGTTAGCGGGAGGATGTACGAGCAGTACTTC	CSAVSGRMYEQYF
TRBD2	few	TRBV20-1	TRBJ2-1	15	TGCAGTGCTAGAGACCTAGCGGTCTCCTACAATGAGCAGTTCTTC	CSARDLAVSYNEQFF
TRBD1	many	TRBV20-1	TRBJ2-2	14	TGCAGTGCACTGGACAGGGTTAACACCGGGGAGCTGTTTTTT	CSALDRVNTGELFF
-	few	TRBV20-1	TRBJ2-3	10	TGCGCTGGGCAGACAGATACGCAGTATTTT	CAGQTDTQYF
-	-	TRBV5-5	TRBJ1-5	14	TGTGCCCCCCCAACATGGCTTAGCAATCAGCCCCAGCATTTT	CAPPTWLSNQPQHF
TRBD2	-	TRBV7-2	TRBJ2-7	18	TGTGCCAGCAGCTCAATCTGGGTAGCGGGTTCCCCCGAGAACGAGCAGTACTTC	CASSSIWVAGSPENEQYF
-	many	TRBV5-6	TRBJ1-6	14	TGTGCCAGCAGCTTCGTAGGGTCTAATTCACCCCTCCACTTT	CASSFVGSNSPLHF
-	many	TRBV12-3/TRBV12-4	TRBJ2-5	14	TGTGCCAGCAGTTTAGTTCCAGGACAAGAGACCCAGTACTTC	CASSLVPGQETQYF
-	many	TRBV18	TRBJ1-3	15	TGTGCCAGCTCACGAGGGACACAACCTGGAAACACCATATATTTT	CASSRGTQPGNTIYF
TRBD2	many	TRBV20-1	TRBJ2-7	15	TGCAGTGCTAGTTCTGGGACTAGCGGGAGGAGCGAGCAGTACTTC	CSASSGTSGRSEQYF
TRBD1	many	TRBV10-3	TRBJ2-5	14	TGTGCCATCAGTGGTGGGACAGGGGCGGAGACCCAGTACTTC	CAISGGTGAETQYF
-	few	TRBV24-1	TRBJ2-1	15	TGTGCCACCAGTGAGTTGGGGAAAAACTACAATGAGCAGTTCTTC	CATSELGKNYNEQFF
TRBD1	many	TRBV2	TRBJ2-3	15	TGTGCCAGCAGTGAAAGGGGACAGCGCACAGATACGCAGTATTTT	CASSERGQRTDTQYF
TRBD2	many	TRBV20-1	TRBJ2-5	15	TGCAGTATATCCGGACTAGCGGGAAGGGGGGAGACCCAGTACTTC	CSISGLAGRGETQYF
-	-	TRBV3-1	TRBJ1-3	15	TGTGCCAGCAGCCAAAATCCCGGTGCTGGAAACACCATATATTTT	CASSQNPGAGNTIYF
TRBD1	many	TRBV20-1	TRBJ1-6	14	TGCAGTGCTTCCCGGGGACCAGGGGGGTCACCCCTCCACTTT	CSASRGPGGSPLHF
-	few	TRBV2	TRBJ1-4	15	TGTGCCAGCAGTGAATTAACGCCAGGAGGCGAAAAACTGTTTTTT	CASSELTPGGEKLFF
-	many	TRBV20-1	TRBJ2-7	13	TGCAGTGCTCTTCTTCTAGGTCCCTACGAGCAGTACTTC	CSALLLGPYEQYF